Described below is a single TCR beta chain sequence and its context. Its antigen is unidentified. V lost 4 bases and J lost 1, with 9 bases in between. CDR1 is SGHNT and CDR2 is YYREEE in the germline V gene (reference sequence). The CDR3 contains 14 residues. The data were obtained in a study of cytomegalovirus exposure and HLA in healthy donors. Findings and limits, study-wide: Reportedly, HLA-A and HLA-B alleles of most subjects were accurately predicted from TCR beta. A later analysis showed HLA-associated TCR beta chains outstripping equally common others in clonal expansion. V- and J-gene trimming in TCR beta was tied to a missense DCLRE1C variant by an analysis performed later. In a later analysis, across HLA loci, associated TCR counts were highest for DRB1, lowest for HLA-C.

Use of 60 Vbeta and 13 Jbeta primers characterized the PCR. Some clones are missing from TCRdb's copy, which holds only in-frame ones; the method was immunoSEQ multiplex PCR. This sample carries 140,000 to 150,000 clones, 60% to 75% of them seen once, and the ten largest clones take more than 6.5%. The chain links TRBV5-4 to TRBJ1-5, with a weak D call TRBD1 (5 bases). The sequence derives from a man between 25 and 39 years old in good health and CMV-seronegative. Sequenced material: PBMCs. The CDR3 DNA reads TGTGCCAGCAGCCCCGGGGGAAGCAATCAGCCCCAGCATTTT. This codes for CASSPGGSNQPQHF.